This T cell receptor (beta chain) came from a study of blood T cell repertoires in COVID-19. Study background: Researchers got acute and convalescent COVID-19 samples from the United States, Italy and Spain. T cells, B-cell-depleted T cells, or PBMCs supplied cDNA or gDNA.

Original data processing: Using reference gene primer amplification, nucleated cell counts were estimated. Sequencing used immunoSEQ multiplex PCR; TCRdb keeps in-frame clones, though not all of them. Clone size and V and J calls were adopted from that table, with D and trimming inferred from the DNA. Here the sample spans approximately 150,000 clones, 87% being singletons. The CDR3 covers 13 residues. Trimming left V 6 bases short and J 4 bases short, with 10 bases between. The V gene's germline CDR1 is MNHEY and CDR2 SMNVEV (reference sequence). The sample holds a few counts of this clone. The specimen was peripheral blood. The rearrangement links TRBV27 to TRBJ1-5; no reliable D call. The clonotype was recovered from a woman aged 45-65 years with acute or convalescent COVID-19. DNA of the CDR3: TGTGCCAGCAGATTGGTGGCTAATCAGCCCCAGCATTTT. It encodes CASRLVANQPQHF.